Listed here are 5 T cell receptor beta chains from one sample, sequenced in a study of T cell repertoires in cytomegalovirus infection (dated by TCRdb to about 2019). Sequenced on an Illumina HiSeq 1500. TCRdb reanalyzed the raw reads on its own, using fastp at Q25 for trimming and MiXCR for clone calling, and kept in-frame beta chains. Identical CDR3 protein sequences are pooled into one entry, listed with their most common genes and DNA. The sample includes about 230,000 distinct CDR3 sequences, with over 20% observed a single time. Roughly 20% of the sample belongs to the ten largest clones. Sequencing was done on a sample of CD8+ T cells from PBMCs. The receptors originated from a human donor in good health (CMV status not recorded). Some clones in this sample may be carry-over from other donors' samples.

This clonotype has only a few counts. V usage is TRBV4-1 and J usage is TRBJ2-1; possible D gene TRBD2, 10 bases. CDR3 length: 21 amino acids. CDR1 and CDR2 (germline): MGHRA, YSYEKL. Trimming removed 5 bases at V and 3 bases at J, with 32 bases between. The CDR3 protein is CASSSQGALSSSGGFYNEQFF. The CDR3 region has the DNA TGCGCCAGCAGCTCACAGGGGGCCTTGTCTAGTAGCGGGGGGTTCTACAATGAGCAGTTCTTC.

This clonotype appeared a few times. The CDR3 is CSARDPEDYGYTF. As DNA, the CDR3 is TGCAGTGCTAGAGACCCCGAAGACTATGGCTACACCTTC. This chain uses TRBV20-1 with TRBJ1-2; the D is unclear. The germline CDR1 and CDR2 sequences are DFQATT and SNEGSKA (reference sequence). There are 13 residues in the CDR3. V shed 0 bases and J shed 3 bases, with 8 bases lying between them.

This chain connects TRBV6-2 or TRBV6-3 to TRBJ2-7, with D unclear. The V and J ends lost 5 bases and 0 bases respectively, with 11 bases between them. The CDR3 totals 14 residues. The germline gives CDR1 MNHEY, CDR2 SVGEGT. The CDR3 region has the DNA TGTGCCAGCAGTGAAATGGGGATCTCCTACGAGCAGTACTTC. Protein: CASSEMGISYEQYF.

This clonotype turned up a few times. This chain connects TRBV12-3 or TRBV12-4 to TRBJ1-5, with D unclear. Between the trimmed V and J ends, which lost 5 bases and 7 bases, there was a span of 15 bases. The CDR3 spans 14 residues. Here the CDR3 reads CASSPPEEPQPQHF. CDR3 coding DNA: TGTGCCAGCAGTCCACCCGAGGAGCCCCAGCCCCAGCATTTT.

CDR3 coding DNA: TGCAGTGCGCACCCCCACTCCTACGAGCAGTACTTC. It yields the protein CSAHPHSYEQYF. The rearrangement links TRBV20-1 to TRBJ2-7; D remains unclear. Trimming removed 6 bases at V and 0 bases at J, with 9 bases between. The CDR3 has 12 amino acids. Germline V CDR1 and CDR2: DFQATT, SNEGSKA (reference sequence).